This TCR beta chain came from a study of T-cell memory formation after mild COVID-19. Turning to the study itself: Among the donors, TCR clusters were largely specific to each donor. Study-wide results and limits: Day 15 to 85 contractors were CD4/CD8 balanced; later expanders leaned CD4+.

Comment on this clonotype: Its antigen remains unidentified.

Using its own MiXCR run on the 5' RACE reads, TCRdb lists one record per CDR3 protein. The repertoire holds roughly 220,000 distinct CDR3 sequences, with 9.5% as singletons. The sample taken for sequencing was PBMCs or a T cell subset sorted from them (not recorded which). The TCR originated in a man in his late teens or twenties who had mild COVID-19 (a few samples of this study predate the infection). Cell type and time point are not known.

The CDR3 bases are TGTGCCTCACAACCGGGGAGGGGGAGCGAAAAACTGTTTTTT. Protein: CASQPGRGSEKLFF. The gene calls are TRBV2 and TRBJ1-4; perhaps TRBD1 as D (6 bases). This CDR3 is 14 amino acids long. Trimming removed 11 bases at V and 8 bases at J, with 21 bases between. CDR1 and CDR2 from the germline V gene are SNHLY and FYNNEI.